The 29 T cell receptor beta chains below come from one sample, sequenced in a study of blood T cells in healthy people across ages. The second PCR ran about 6 to 12 cycles with a sample-barcoded 5' primer and J-beta primers. Using its own MiXCR run on the 5' RACE reads, TCRdb lists one record per CDR3 protein. The table includes fewer than 1,000,000 distinct CDR3 sequences, around 45% detected once. The material sequenced was blood. The receptors shown here come from a man aged 80 or over in good health.

This chain joins TRBV12-3 or TRBV12-4 and TRBJ1-6, with D possibly TRBD1 on 5 matching bases. CDR3 length: 13 residues. V was cut by 8 bases and J by 12 bases, with 17 bases left in between. CDR3 protein: CASGPDERGPLHF. CDR3 DNA: TGTGCCAGCGGCCCGGACGAGAGGGGACCCCTCCACTTT.

The rearrangement uses TRBV20-1 and TRBJ2-3, with 13 positions matching TRBD2. Losses at the gene ends were 5 bases for V and 4 bases for J; bases not matched to a gene: 6. The CDR3 spans 15 residues. In germline, CDR1 is DFQATT, CDR2 SNEGSKA (reference sequence). This chain's CDR3 is CSAVLAGGPADTQYF. The CDR3 nucleotides are TGCAGTGCTGTACTAGCGGGAGGGCCCGCAGATACGCAGTATTTT.

The CDR3 protein is CASGIRQNTEAFF. The CDR3 nucleotides read TGTGCTAGTGGTATCAGACAGAACACTGAAGCTTTCTTT. The chain recombines TRBV12-5 with TRBJ1-1, with no clear D. Trimming took off 5 bases at V and 1 base at J, with 8 bases between the two ends. The CDR3 length is 13 residues. The germline V gene has CDR1 LGHNT and CDR2 FRNRAP.

A few counts support this clonotype. A single base separates this from a much larger clone, so it may be a read error. CDR3 region: CASSLYTSGKNEQYF. For the CDR3, the DNA is TGTGCCAGCAGTTTATATACTAGCGGGAAAAATGAGCAGTACTTC. The chain is built from TRBV27 and TRBJ2-5; 10 positions agree with TRBD2. Trimming removed 1 base from V and 11 bases from J; junction bases left unmatched: 10. CDR3 length equals 15 residues. Germline loops: CDR1 MNHEY, CDR2 SMNVEV (reference sequence).

This chain connects TRBV5-1 to TRBJ1-4; TRBD1 might be the D (6 bases). Trimming stripped 4 bases from V and 0 bases from J, with 16 bases between. This CDR3 has 17 amino acids. Germline CDR1 reads SGHRS; CDR2 reads YFSETQ. CDR3 residues: CASSAPSGGTTNEKLFF. CDR3 coding DNA: TGCGCCAGCAGCGCCCCGAGCGGGGGCACAACTAATGAAAAACTGTTTTTT.

The chain is built from TRBV9 and TRBJ2-3, with a weak D call TRBD2 (6 bases). The CDR3 consists of 16 residues. Germline V gene sequence: CDR1 SGDLS, CDR2 YYNGEE. V was shortened by 0 bases and J by 2 bases, with 13 bases between the two germline ends. The CDR3 here is CASSVGGSGPTDTQYF. CDR3 DNA sequence: TGTGCCAGCAGCGTAGGGGGTAGCGGCCCCACAGATACGCAGTATTTT.

This clonotype was seen more than once but under ten times. The chain joins TRBV29-1 to TRBJ1-2; D unresolved. The CDR3 contains 12 residues. The V gene lost 1 base and the J gene lost 3 bases, with 6 bases spanning the gap. CDR1 SQVTM and CDR2 ANQGSEA come from the germline V gene. The CDR3 bases are TGCAGCGTTGAAGCTCAAGACTATGGCTACACCTTC. It yields the protein CSVEAQDYGYTF.

A few counts support this clonotype. The chain uses TRBV29-1 and TRBJ2-5; D is unresolved. The CDR3 sequence is 10 residues long. The V end lost 4 bases, the J end lost 2 bases, and 2 bases lay between the germline ends. The germline V gene has CDR1 SQVTM and CDR2 ANQGSEA. CDR3 amino acids: CSVGQETQYF. The CDR3 DNA follows: TGCAGCGTTGGGCAAGAGACCCAGTACTTC.

The chain carries TRBV29-1 and TRBJ2-7; 14 bases map to TRBD2. Per germline, CDR1 SQVTM and CDR2 ANQGSEA. The CDR3 spans 15 residues. Trimming at V came to 3 bases and at J to 4 bases, leaving 5 bases not matched to a gene. The CDR3 bases are TGCAGCGTTGAGGGACTAGCGGGAGTCTCTTACGAGCAGTACTTC. Amino acid sequence: CSVEGLAGVSYEQYF.

A few counts support this clonotype. The chain recombines TRBV28 with TRBJ1-2, with 7 bases aligning to TRBD1. The CDR3 length is 15 residues. With 7 bases clipped from V and 0 bases from J, the junction kept 8 bases outside the gene matches. Germline V CDR1 and CDR2: MDHEN, SYDVKM. CDR3: CASIPRGSSNYGYTF. CDR3 in DNA: TGTGCCAGCATCCCCAGGGGGTCCTCTAACTATGGCTACACCTTC.

The CDR3 DNA is TGTGCCAGCAGTCCAGACGCGTCATATCACCCCAAGCAGTACTTC. Translated, it gives CASSPDASYHPKQYF. The V call is TRBV28, the J call TRBJ2-7; no definite D call. Germline CDR1 MDHEN, CDR2 SYDVKM. Between the trimmed V and J ends, which lost 5 bases and 8 bases, there was a span of 22 bases. CDR3 length equals 15 residues.

There are a few counts of this clonotype. The V call is TRBV29-1, the J call TRBJ2-5; D gene ambiguous. CDR3 length equals 13 residues. CDR1 is SQVTM and CDR2 is ANQGSEA in the germline V gene. Trimming left V 2 bases short and J 13 bases short, with 20 bases between. The CDR3 is CSVESQANRFRYF. In DNA, the CDR3 is TGCAGCGTTGAAAGCCAGGCAAACCGGTTTCGGTACTTC.

The chain combines TRBV7-2 with TRBJ1-1; D gene unclear. The CDR3 loop spans 16 amino acids. V was pared by 1 base and J by 2 bases, with 14 bases between. The germline V gene encodes CDR1 SGHTA and CDR2 FQGNSA. CDR3 sequence: CASSLVSRTENTEAFF. CDR3 nucleotides: TGTGCCAGCAGCTTAGTAAGTCGAACGGAAAACACTGAAGCTTTCTTT. The full variable domain, with the rest looked up from reference TRBV7-2 and TRBJ1-1, is GAGVSQSPSNKVTEKGKDVELRCDPISGHTALYWYRQSLGQGLEFLIYFQGNSAPDKSGLPSDRFSAERTGGSVSTLTIQRTQQEDSAVYLCASSLVSRTENTEAFFGQGTRLTVV.

This clonotype turned up a few times. The chain couples TRBV20-1 to TRBJ2-1; D is unclear. The germline V gene encodes CDR1 DFQATT and CDR2 SNEGSKA (reference sequence). V lost 4 bases, J lost 0 bases, and 7 bases lay in between. The CDR3 runs to 13 residues. The CDR3 nucleotides are TGCAGTGCTACAAGCGACTCCTACAATGAGCAGTTCTTC. This codes for CSATSDSYNEQFF.

The chain joins TRBV5-1 to TRBJ2-1; D perhaps matches TRBD1 (6 bases). Germline loops: CDR1 SGHRS, CDR2 YFSETQ. The CDR3 has 14 residues. V was cut by 6 bases and J by 6 bases, with 16 bases left in between. The CDR3 is CASTQGHPGNEQFF. The CDR3 bases are TGCGCCAGCACCCAGGGACACCCCGGCAATGAGCAGTTCTTC.

This clonotype was picked up a small number of times. V usage is TRBV20-1 and J usage is TRBJ2-5, with a weak D call TRBD1 (5 bases). The germline V gene has CDR1 DFQATT and CDR2 SNEGSKA (reference sequence). The CDR3 runs 13 residues. Trimming stripped 6 bases from V and 0 bases from J, with 11 bases between. CDR3 protein: CSAEQVYQETQYF. The CDR3 DNA follows: TGCAGTGCGGAACAGGTGTACCAAGAGACCCAGTACTTC.

This sequence joins TRBV19 and TRBJ2-5; tentatively, D is TRBD1 (5 bases). Trimming removed 10 bases from V and 5 bases from J, with 14 bases in between. Germline-derived CDR1 and CDR2 are LNHDA and SQIVND (reference sequence). The CDR3 has 12 residues. The CDR3 coding sequence is TGTGCCAACACCGCAGGGCGGGAGACCCAGTACTTC. Protein: CANTAGRETQYF. Full variable domain (rest looked up from reference TRBV19 and TRBJ2-5): DGGITQSPKYLFRKEGQNVTLSCEQNLNHDAMYWYRQDPGQGLRLIYYSQIVNDFQKGDIAEGYSVSREKKESFPLTVTSAQKNPTAFYLCANTAGRETQYFGPGTRLLVL.

This chain's CDR3 is CASSVGGDRKYF. As DNA, the CDR3 is TGTGCCAGCAGCGTAGGTGGGGACAGGAAGTACTTC. The genes are TRBV9 and TRBJ2-7; 8 bases map to TRBD1. Germline values: CDR1 SGDLS, CDR2 YYNGEE. V gave up 0 bases and J gave up 11 bases; unmatched junction bases: 4. This CDR3 has 12 amino acids.

This clonotype was detected only a few times. The rearrangement joins TRBV2 to TRBJ2-3; the D gene is possibly TRBD2 (5 bases). Germline CDR1 reads SNHLY; CDR2 reads FYNNEI. With 6 bases removed from V and 0 bases from J, the gap between germline ends came to 13 bases. The length of the CDR3 is 15 residues. The CDR3 nucleotides read TGTGCCAGCAGCGCGGACTGGGCAAGCACAGATACGCAGTATTTT. Translation gives CASSADWASTDTQYF.

A word on this clonotype: Since no conserved phenylalanine or tryptophan closes the CDR3, a read error is the likely cause. The chain uses TRBV9 and TRBJ2-3, with 7 bases aligning to TRBD2. The CDR3 extends over 17 amino acids. CDR1 is SGDLS and CDR2 is YYNGEE in the germline V gene. Unmatched junction bases numbered 11, after V lost 0 bases and J lost 4 bases. CDR3 region: CASSVATSGILADTQYL. DNA for the CDR3: TGTGCCAGCAGCGTAGCTACGAGCGGGATTTTGGCAGATACGCAGTATCTT.

Regarding this clonotype: This may stem from a read error, because a much larger clone lies one nucleotide away. The chain uses TRBV7-2 and TRBJ2-7; TRBD1 aligns across 7 bases. This CDR3 contains 13 residues. Germline CDR1 reads SGHTA; CDR2 reads FQGNSA. The CDR3 region is CASSLDRDNEQHF. The CDR3 coding sequence is TGTGCCAGCAGCCTCGACAGGGACAACGAGCAGCACTTC.

This clonotype was seen more than once but under ten times. V and J are TRBV12-3 or TRBV12-4 and TRBJ1-2, with no clear D. The CDR3 consists of 11 residues. Trimming left V 8 bases short and J 7 bases short, with 11 bases between. CDR3 nucleotides: TGTGCCAGCGGGGTGGAGTCTGGCTACACCTTC. Its protein product is CASGVESGYTF.

This clonotype was recorded a few times. The rearrangement uses TRBV28 and TRBJ2-7; 8 nucleotides match TRBD1. V trimming: 6 bases; J trimming: 2 bases; junction bases outside the gene matches: 9. This CDR3 region has 15 residues. The germline CDR1 and CDR2 sequences are MDHEN and SYDVKM. CDR3 coding DNA: TGTGCCAGCAGACCCACAGGGGGGCCTCCCTACGAGCAGTACTTC. Its translation: CASRPTGGPPYEQYF.

This clonotype was observed a single time. V gene TRBV5-6 combines with J gene TRBJ2-5; possible D gene TRBD2, 6 bases. Germline V gene data show CDR1 as SGHDT and CDR2 as YYEEEE. The V end lost 4 bases, the J end lost 2 bases, and 12 bases lay between the germline ends. The CDR3 runs to 14 residues. DNA of the CDR3: TGTGCCAGCAGCCACACGGGGGTACAAGAGACCCAGTACTTC. Translation: CASSHTGVQETQYF.

The rearrangement joins TRBV25-1 to TRBJ2-3; D may be TRBD1 (5 bases). The V and J ends lost 0 bases and 4 bases respectively, with 11 bases between them. This CDR3 is 15 amino acids long. Germline V gene data show CDR1 as MGHDK and CDR2 as SYGVNS. CDR3 protein: CASSEYTGPADTQYF. CDR3 nucleotide sequence: TGTGCCAGCAGTGAATATACAGGTCCGGCAGATACGCAGTATTTT.

This chain connects TRBV15 to TRBJ1-4, with D tentatively TRBD1 (6 bases). Per germline, CDR1 LNHNV and CDR2 YYDKDF (reference sequence). The V and J ends lost 5 bases and 5 bases respectively, with 15 bases between them. The CDR3 runs to 15 residues. The DNA for the CDR3 is TGTGCCACCAGCGGATCAGGGGCCCTGAATGAAAAACTGTTTTTT. Encoded protein: CATSGSGALNEKLFF.

Only a few counts were recorded for this clonotype. The J gene is TRBJ1-4, the V gene TRBV12-3 or TRBV12-4; 9 bases map to TRBD1. J gave up 6 bases and V 5 bases, and 4 bases lay outside the gene matches. The CDR3 consists of 14 residues. The CDR3 is CASSVGTGYEKLFF. The CDR3 bases are TGTGCCAGCAGTGTGGGGACAGGGTATGAAAAACTGTTTTTT.

The chain's CDR3 is CASTRWNTEAFF. CDR3 coding DNA: TGTGCCAGCACACGGTGGAACACTGAAGCTTTCTTT. The rearrangement links TRBV14 to TRBJ1-1; no firm D call. V lost 7 bases and J 1 base, leaving 7 bases between the germline ends. CDR1 is SGHDN, CDR2 FVKESK, per germline. This CDR3 comprises 12 residues. Full variable domain (remainder filled in from reference TRBV14 and TRBJ1-1): EAGVTQFPSHSVIEKGQTVTLRCDPISGHDNLYWYRRVMGKEIKFLLHFVKESKQDESGMPNNRFLAERTGGTYSTLKVQPAELEDSGVYFCASTRWNTEAFFGQGTRLTVV.

This clonotype has more than one count but fewer than ten. V usage is TRBV20-1 and J usage is TRBJ2-4; 8 bases are a match to TRBD2. The J call may be faulty, since TRBJ2-5 better matches the DNA end. Germline V gene data show CDR1 as DFQATT and CDR2 as SNEGSKA (reference sequence). The CDR3 consists of 12 residues. CDR3 protein: CSAEREQETQYF. DNA of the CDR3: TGCAGTGCAGAGCGGGAGCAAGAGACCCAGTACTTC.